A single T cell receptor (beta chain) is shown here with its context. With 2 bases removed from V and 6 bases from J, the gap between germline ends came to 12 bases. The germline V gene has CDR1 SGHKS and CDR2 YYEKEE (reference sequence). The CDR3 spans 14 residues. This specimen comes from a study of shared clonotypes between healthy human individuals. The healthy adult donors were HIV-negative and reported no recent acute infections or vaccinations. Libraries were prepared by immunoSEQ multiplex PCR; TCRdb keeps only in-frame clonotypes and omits some of them. The data show 530,000 or so clones, with roughly 79% seen just once and roughly an eighth held by the top ten.

The sequencing input was PBMCs. This sequence originates from a middle-aged woman in good health. Some clones in this sample may be carry-over from other donors' samples. The chain combines TRBV5-5 with TRBJ2-1; tentatively, D is TRBD1 (5 bases). The CDR3 loop reads CASSFGPQGNEQFF. The CDR3 bases are TGTGCCAGCAGCTTTGGTCCCCAGGGCAATGAGCAGTTCTTC.